By share, the clone carrying this T cell receptor (beta chain) ranks as medium-sized. Its specificity is not known. The record originates from a study of sequential checkpoint blockade in melanoma. Overall study: TCRβ was sequenced from DNA of under 100 pretreatment tumors.

The study's findings and limits: For nivolumab-first patients, baseline tumor clonality was associated with response. Patients with week-13 increases in T-cell fraction and clonality benefited about 30 times more often.

Described treatment: randomized to nivolumab then ipilimumab (arm A) or the reverse (arm B). The length of the CDR3 is 12 residues. V was clipped by 3 bases and J by 15 bases, with 15 bases between them. In germline, CDR1 is LNHDA, CDR2 SQIVND (reference sequence). TCRdb's table, derived via immunoSEQ multiplex PCR, lists solely in-frame clones and lacks some. This table has 4,000 to 6,500 clones, 20% to 30% appearing once. The clonotype comes from a human donor with melanoma. Sequenced here: tumor tissue (inferred from file names), sampled from a patient given nivolumab and ipilimumab in sequence. The rearrangement uses TRBV19 and TRBJ2-1; D may correspond to TRBD1 or TRBD2 (6 bases each). For the CDR3, the DNA is TGTGCCAGTAGTATGGGGGGCCCCAGTCCGTTCTTC. Its translation: CASSMGGPSPFF. The whole variable domain, filled in from reference TRBV19 and TRBJ2-1, reads DGGITQSPKYLFRKEGQNVTLSCEQNLNHDAMYWYRQDPGQGLRLIYYSQIVNDFQKGDIAEGYSVSREKKESFPLTVTSAQKNPTAFYLCASSMGGPSPFFGPGTRLTVL.